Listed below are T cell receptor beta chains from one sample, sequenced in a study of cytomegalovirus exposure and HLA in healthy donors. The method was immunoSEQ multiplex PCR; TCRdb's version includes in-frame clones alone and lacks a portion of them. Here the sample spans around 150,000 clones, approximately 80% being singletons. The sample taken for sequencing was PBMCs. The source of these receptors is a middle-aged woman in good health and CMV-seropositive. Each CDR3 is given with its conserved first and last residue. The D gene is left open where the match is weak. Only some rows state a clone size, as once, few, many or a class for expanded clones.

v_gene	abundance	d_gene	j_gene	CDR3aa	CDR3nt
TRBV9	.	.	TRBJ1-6	CASSVVASSSYNSPLHF	TGTGCCAGCAGCGTAGTGGCTTCAAGCTCCTATAATTCACCCCTCCACTTT
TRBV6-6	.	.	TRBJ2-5	CASSLIAVQETQYF	TGTGCCAGCAGTCTAATAGCGGTCCAAGAGACCCAGTACTTC
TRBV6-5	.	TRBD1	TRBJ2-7	CASRTDRGSYEQYF	TGTGCCAGCCGAACCGACAGGGGTTCCTACGAGCAGTACTTC
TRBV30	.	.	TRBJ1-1	CVWRDQGNTEAFF	TGTGTCTGGAGAGACCAGGGGAACACTGAAGCTTTCTTT
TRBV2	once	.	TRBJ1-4	CASRQNNEKLFF	TGTGCCAGCAGGCAGAATAATGAAAAACTGTTTTTT
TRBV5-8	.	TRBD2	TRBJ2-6	CASREWGGAGANVLTF	TGTGCCAGCAGAGAATGGGGGGGGGCTGGGGCCAACGTCCTGACTTTC
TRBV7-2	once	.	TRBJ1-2	CASSPPSGNYGYTF	TGTGCCAGCAGCCCCCCGAGCGGGAACTATGGCTACACCTTC
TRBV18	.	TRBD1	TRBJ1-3	CASSHSTGSSGNTIYF	TGTGCCAGCTCACACTCGACAGGGAGCTCTGGAAACACCATATATTTT
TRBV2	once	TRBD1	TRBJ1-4	CASSGQGVGEKLFF	TGTGCCAGCAGCGGACAGGGGGTGGGGGAAAAACTGTTTTTT
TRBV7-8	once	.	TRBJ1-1	CASSRTDEAFF	TGTGCCAGCAGCCGGACAGATGAAGCTTTCTTT
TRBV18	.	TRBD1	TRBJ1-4	CASSPLFTGANEKLFF	TGTGCCAGCTCACCCTTATTTACAGGGGCTAATGAAAAACTGTTTTTT
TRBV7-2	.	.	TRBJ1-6	CASSVDTSYNSPLHF	TGTGCCAGCAGCGTGGACACCTCCTATAATTCACCCCTCCACTTT